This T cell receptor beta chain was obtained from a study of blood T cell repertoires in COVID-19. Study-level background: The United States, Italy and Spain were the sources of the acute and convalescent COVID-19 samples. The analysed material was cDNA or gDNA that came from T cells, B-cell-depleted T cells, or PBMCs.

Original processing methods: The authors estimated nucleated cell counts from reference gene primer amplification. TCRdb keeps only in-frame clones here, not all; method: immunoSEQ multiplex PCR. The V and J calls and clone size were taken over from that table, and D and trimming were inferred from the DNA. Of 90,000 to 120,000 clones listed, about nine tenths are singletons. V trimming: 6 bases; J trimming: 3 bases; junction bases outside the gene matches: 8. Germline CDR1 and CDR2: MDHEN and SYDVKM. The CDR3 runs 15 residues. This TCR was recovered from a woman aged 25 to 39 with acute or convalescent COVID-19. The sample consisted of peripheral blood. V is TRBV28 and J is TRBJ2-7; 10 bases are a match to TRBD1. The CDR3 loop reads CASSLGDRGYYEQYF. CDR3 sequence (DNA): TGTGCCAGCAGCCTGGGGGACAGGGGTTACTACGAGCAGTACTTC.